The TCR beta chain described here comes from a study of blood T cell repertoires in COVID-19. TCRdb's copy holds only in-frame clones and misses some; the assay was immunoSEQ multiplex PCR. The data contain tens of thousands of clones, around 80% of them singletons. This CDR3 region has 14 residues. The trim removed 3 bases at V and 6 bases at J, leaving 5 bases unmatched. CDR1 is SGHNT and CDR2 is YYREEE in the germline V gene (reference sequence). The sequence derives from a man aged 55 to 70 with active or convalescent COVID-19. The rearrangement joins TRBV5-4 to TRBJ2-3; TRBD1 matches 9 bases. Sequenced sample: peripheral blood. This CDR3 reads CASSSDRGLDTQYF. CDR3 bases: TGTGCCAGCAGCTCGGACAGGGGCCTGGATACGCAGTATTTT.